The 19 T cell receptor beta chains presented below share a single source sample, sequenced in a study of T cell responses to AZD1222 COVID-19 vaccine. The table came from immunoSEQ multiplex PCR; TCRdb's copy has only in-frame clones and leaves some out. The sample holds about 84,000 clones, 75% to 90% seen once. Sample: peripheral blood, taken 28 days after the second AZD1222 dose. The receptors derive from an adult who received the AZD1222 COVID-19 vaccine.

CDR3 coding DNA: TGTGCCTGGGAATCGGGACATGAAAAACTGTTTTTT. Translated, it gives CAWESGHEKLFF. This sequence joins TRBV30 and TRBJ1-4; weak D call: TRBD1 (5 bases). Trimming took off 5 bases at V and 6 bases at J, with 10 bases between the two ends. This CDR3 contains 12 residues. Germline CDR1 is GTSNPN and CDR2 is SVGIG (reference sequence). Together with reference TRBV30 and TRBJ1-4, the CDR3 gives the full variable domain: SQTIHQWPATLVQPVGSPLSLECTVEGTSNPNLYWYRQAAGRGLQLLFYSVGIGQISSEVPQNLSASRPQDRQFILSSKKLLLSDSGFYLCAWESGHEKLFFGSGTQLSVL.

The chain has TRBV19 and TRBJ2-1, with D hard to call. The CDR3 has 11 residues. With 5 bases removed from V and 9 bases from J, the gap between germline ends came to 8 bases. Germline V CDR1 and CDR2: LNHDA, SQIVND (reference sequence). CDR3 in amino acids: CASSWQTEQFF. The CDR3, as DNA: TGTGCCAGTAGTTGGCAGACTGAGCAGTTCTTC. The full variable domain, in which reference TRBV19 and TRBJ2-1 provide the parts outside the CDR3, is DGGITQSPKYLFRKEGQNVTLSCEQNLNHDAMYWYRQDPGQGLRLIYYSQIVNDFQKGDIAEGYSVSREKKESFPLTVTSAQKNPTAFYLCASSWQTEQFFGPGTRLTVL.

In this sample, this clone turned up a few times. The genes are TRBV7-2 and TRBJ1-3; no definite D call. V lost 5 bases and J lost 0, with 11 bases in between. Germline assignment: CDR1 SGHTA and CDR2 FQGNSA. CDR3 size: 15 residues. The CDR3 loop is CASSGPLYSGNTIYF. CDR3 nucleotides: TGTGCCAGCAGCGGGCCCCTTTACTCTGGAAACACCATATATTTT.

In this sample, this clone turned up a few times. Different DNA sequences within this sample yield the same CDR3. CDR3 nucleotides: TGTGCCAGCAGCCTCAGCGGGGGAGGGGCAGATACGCAGTATTTT. Amino acids: CASSLSGGGADTQYF. V gene TRBV14 combines with J gene TRBJ2-3; 8 positions agree with TRBD2. J gave up 4 bases and V 4 bases, and 7 bases lay outside the gene matches. CDR1 SGHDN and CDR2 FVKESK come from the germline V gene. The CDR3 length is 15 residues.

This clone was detected a few times. The chain has TRBV6-5 and TRBJ1-2; the D is unclear. The V gene's germline CDR1 is MNHEY and CDR2 SVGAGI. Trimming pared 7 bases from V and 4 bases from J, leaving 4 bases between. The length of the CDR3 is 10 residues. CDR3 DNA sequence: TGTGCCAGCATGCGCTATGGCTACACCTTC. It translates to CASMRYGYTF.

CDR3 loop: CASSLGYSLTYNEQFF. In DNA, the CDR3 is TGTGCCAGCTCACTCGGGTACAGCCTGACCTACAATGAGCAGTTCTTC. V usage is TRBV18 and J usage is TRBJ2-1; D not certain. Germline CDR1 reads KGHSH; CDR2 reads LQKENI. CDR3 size: 16 residues. V gave up 4 bases and J gave up 2 bases, with 15 bases separating them.

The chain recombines TRBV24-1 with TRBJ1-2; TRBD1 matches at 12 bases. With 5 bases clipped from V and 7 bases from J, the junction kept 10 bases outside the gene matches. The germline V gene encodes CDR1 KGHDR and CDR2 SFDVKD. This CDR3 region has 16 residues. The DNA of the CDR3 is TGTGCCACCAGTGGTACTCCGGGACAGGGGGCTCGTGGCTACACCTTC. It encodes CATSGTPGQGARGYTF.

This chain joins TRBV2 and TRBJ2-2; D could derive from TRBD1 or TRBD2 (6 bases each). Trimming cost V 4 bases and J 7 bases, with 16 bases left between them. This CDR3 has 15 residues. The germline gives CDR1 SNHLY, CDR2 FYNNEI. The CDR3: CASSVAQGLIGELFF. The CDR3 bases are TGTGCCAGCAGTGTAGCACAGGGACTTATCGGGGAGCTGTTTTTT.

This clone came up a few times. The J gene is TRBJ1-1, the V gene TRBV19, with a possible D match to TRBD1 (6 bases). The CDR3 contains 12 residues. The ends were cut back, 10 bases at V and 1 base at J, with 10 bases in the middle. The germline V gene encodes CDR1 LNHDA and CDR2 SQIVND (reference sequence). The CDR3 DNA sequence: TGTGCCACAAGGGGGGAGAACACTGAAGCTTTCTTT. Its translation is CATRGENTEAFF.

This clone was seen a single time. This chain joins TRBV6-5 and TRBJ2-3; D remains unclear. The CDR3 is 13 amino acids. V shed 6 bases and J shed 1 base, with 8 bases lying between them. Per germline, CDR1 MNHEY and CDR2 SVGAGI. The chain's CDR3 is CASRIQGTDTQYF. The CDR3 DNA is TGTGCCAGCAGGATCCAGGGCACAGATACGCAGTATTTT.

The chain has TRBV21-1 and TRBJ2-1; TRBD1 is the table's D call and was not checked against the DNA. TRBV21-1 represents a pseudogene. The CDR3 runs to 14 residues. The CDR3: CASSRANSGQEQFF. CDR3 DNA: TGTGCCAGCAGCAGAGCGAATTCGGGACAGGAGCAGTTCTTC.

CDR3 bases: TGTGCCAGCAGTGACAGTAATCAGCCCCAGCATTTT. This codes for CASSDSNQPQHF. The chain combines TRBV2 with TRBJ1-5; D unresolved. V lost 3 bases to trimming and J lost 4 bases, with 4 bases between them. The CDR3 is 12 amino acids. Germline V gene lookup returns CDR1 SNHLY and CDR2 FYNNEI.

The V gene is TRBV28, the J gene TRBJ1-2; TRBD1 matches at 7 bases. With V trimmed by 5 bases and J by 2 bases, 11 bases remained unmatched. Germline V lookup: CDR1 MDHEN, CDR2 SYDVKM. The CDR3 sequence is 16 residues long. The CDR3 spells CASSHQGVGENYGYTF. CDR3 DNA sequence: TGTGCCAGCAGTCATCAGGGGGTGGGAGAGAACTATGGCTACACCTTC.

The chain combines TRBV10-3 with TRBJ2-2; no clear D. The V and J ends lost 3 bases and 2 bases respectively, with 1 base between them. The CDR3 is made up of 12 amino acids. Germline lookup yields CDR1 ENHRY and CDR2 SYGVKD. CDR3 sequence: CAISENTGELFF. In nucleotides, the CDR3 is TGTGCCATCAGTGAAAACACCGGGGAGCTGTTTTTT.

The V call is TRBV19, the J call TRBJ2-7; 7 nucleotides line up with TRBD2. V lost 6 bases to trimming and J lost 2 bases; unmatched junction nucleotides: 10. Germline values: CDR1 LNHDA, CDR2 SQIVND (reference sequence). This CDR3 contains 15 residues. The CDR3 region is CASSARQGGAYEQYF. CDR3 in DNA: TGTGCCAGTAGCGCCCGGCAGGGAGGGGCCTACGAGCAGTACTTC.

The genes are TRBV14 and TRBJ2-7, with unresolved D. Germline V gives CDR1 SGHDN, CDR2 FVKESK. Trimming stripped 0 bases from V and 6 bases from J, with 9 bases between. The CDR3 loop spans 13 amino acids. CDR3 nucleotide sequence: TGTGCCAGCAGCCAAGATTGGCGGAGCGAGCAGTACTTC. Protein sequence: CASSQDWRSEQYF.

The chain joins TRBV11-2 to TRBJ2-5, with D unclear. CDR1 and CDR2 from the germline V gene are SGHAT and FQNNGV. V was shortened by 0 bases and J by 1 base, with 12 bases between the two germline ends. This CDR3 has 16 residues. In DNA form, the CDR3 reads TGTGCCAGCAGCTTAGATGGGTTACAGTTCCAAGAGACCCAGTACTTC. Protein product: CASSLDGLQFQETQYF.

The chain combines TRBV5-1 with TRBJ2-7, with TRBD2 matching over 7 bases. CDR1 is SGHRS, CDR2 YFSETQ, per germline. The trim removed 4 bases at V and 4 bases at J, leaving 14 bases unmatched. The CDR3 spans 16 residues. The CDR3, as DNA: TGCGCCAGCAGCCCCGGGGGGTTCGAAGGAGGGTACGAGCAGTACTTC. Protein product: CASSPGGFEGGYEQYF.

The chain recombines TRBV3-1 (or the pseudogene TRBV3-2) with TRBJ1-1, with D hard to call. The V and J ends lost 0 bases and 4 bases respectively, with 9 bases between them. The CDR3 runs to 14 residues. From germline, CDR1 is LGHDT and CDR2 YNNKEL (reference sequence). The CDR3 protein is CASSQDIGSTEAFF. CDR3 DNA: TGTGCCAGCAGCCAAGACATAGGGTCCACTGAAGCTTTCTTT.